The sequence of this TCR beta chain was determined in a study of tumor and adjacent non-tumor tissue in lung cancer. Study summary: Patients were aged roughly 30 to 76, some 10 men and 5 women, stage I to III.

The template was RNA from unsorted bulk tissue. Between August and November 2014, newly diagnosed, chemotherapy-naive lung cancer patients underwent thoracic surgery in China. Remarks on this clonotype: Antigen unknown.

The study's findings and limits: Tumor tissue had significantly higher TCR diversity than normal lung.

A modified ARM-PCR protocol with three rounds of nested PCR amplified TCRbeta. MiXCR was run by TCRdb on the multiplex PCR reads, yielding one entry per CDR3 protein. The sample lists 200,000 or so distinct CDR3 sequences, 70% to 75% occurring once. This CDR3 is 15 amino acids long. Per the germline V gene, CDR1 is SQVTM and CDR2 is ANQGSEA. V gave up 4 bases and J gave up 7 bases; unmatched junction bases: 14. The sequencing input was lung tumor tissue. The receptor comes from a man aged 55 to 70 with non-small cell lung cancer. The chain uses TRBV29-1 and TRBJ2-7; TRBD2 matches 9 bases. The CDR3 sequence is CSVAIQAGGPGEQYF. DNA for the CDR3: TGCAGCGTTGCTATCCAGGCGGGAGGGCCTGGTGAGCAGTACTTC.